Sequencing of this T cell receptor (beta chain) was carried out in a study of blood T cell repertoires in COVID-19. At the level of the study: The United States, Italy and Spain provided the acute and convalescent COVID-19 samples. Nucleic acid was either cDNA or gDNA, and it came from T cells, B-cell-depleted T cells, or PBMCs.

As handled by the study authors: Amplification from reference gene primers served as the basis for estimated nucleated cell counts. Data came from immunoSEQ multiplex PCR; TCRdb stores just in-frame clones and leaves some out. V and J calls and clone size follow that table, whereas D and trimming were derived from the DNA. This sample has roughly 56,000 clones, with around 92% found just once. Germline V gene data show CDR1 as GTSNPN and CDR2 as SVGIG (reference sequence). The CDR3 covers 14 residues. V gave up 0 bases and J gave up 4 bases, with 11 bases separating them. The sequence came from a middle-aged man with active COVID-19. Sequenced material: peripheral blood. The chain employs TRBV30 and TRBJ2-3, with TRBD1 as a possible D gene (6 bases). The CDR3 loop reads CAWSVFGGADTQYF. The CDR3 DNA is TGTGCCTGGAGTGTATTTGGGGGCGCAGATACGCAGTATTTT. Drawing the rest from reference TRBV30 and TRBJ2-3, the complete variable domain is SQTIHQWPATLVQPVGSPLSLECTVEGTSNPNLYWYRQAAGRGLQLLFYSVGIGQISSEVPQNLSASRPQDRQFILSSKKLLLSDSGFYLCAWSVFGGADTQYFGPGTRLTVL.